These 7 T cell receptor beta chains were all obtained from the same sample, sequenced in a study of blood T cell repertoires in COVID-19. The repertoire was sequenced with immunoSEQ multiplex PCR; TCRdb's copy has only in-frame clones and lacks some. This table holds about 500,000 clones, roughly 91% found once. Material for sequencing was peripheral blood. The receptors come from a woman between 50 and 59 years old with COVID-19, enrolled during active disease.

The chain has TRBV9 and TRBJ1-2; no clear D gene. Germline CDR1 reads SGDLS; CDR2 reads YYNGEE. V lost 3 bases and J 7 bases, leaving 7 bases between the germline ends. There are 11 residues in the CDR3. The DNA for the CDR3 is TGTGCCAGCAGCGCCGGAGGTGGCTACACCTTC. The encoded protein is CASSAGGGYTF.

This chain links TRBV4-2 with TRBJ1-3; D is uncertain. CDR3 length: 16 residues. With 0 bases removed from V and 2 bases from J, the gap between germline ends came to 11 bases. Germline CDR1 reads LGHNA; CDR2 reads YNFKEQ. DNA for the CDR3: TGTGCCAGCAGCCAAGAACTGTGGGCCACTGGAAACACCATATATTTT. Translating it yields CASSQELWATGNTIYF.

V gene TRBV28 combines with J gene TRBJ1-5; TRBD1 matches at 7 bases. The germline V gene encodes CDR1 MDHEN and CDR2 SYDVKM. J was trimmed by 7 bases and V by 5 bases; bases with no gene match: 20. This CDR3 spans 18 amino acids. This CDR3 is CASSRALNRGRWDQPQHF. The CDR3 DNA reads as TGTGCCAGCAGTCGGGCCCTAAACAGGGGAAGATGGGACCAGCCCCAGCATTTT.

This chain links TRBV18 with TRBJ2-7; tentatively, D is TRBD2 (5 bases). In germline, CDR1 is KGHSH, CDR2 LQKENI. V was shortened by 8 bases and J by 7 bases, with 21 bases between the two germline ends. This CDR3 spans 14 amino acids. The CDR3 is CASALGSDRGEQYF. In DNA form, the CDR3 reads TGTGCCAGCGCCCTAGGTTCGGACCGAGGGGAGCAGTACTTC.

The chain combines TRBV2 with TRBJ2-7, with no clear D. Germline CDR1 reads SNHLY; CDR2 reads FYNNEI. The CDR3 has 12 residues. Trimming removed 5 bases at V and 2 bases at J, with 7 bases between. The CDR3 region is CASSTRAYEQYF. The DNA of the CDR3 is TGTGCCAGCAGTACCCGGGCCTACGAGCAGTACTTC.

This rearrangement joins TRBV2 to TRBJ2-7, with TRBD2 matching 9 bases. This CDR3 contains 14 residues. Trimming removed 5 bases from V and 2 bases from J; junction bases left unmatched: 4. Germline CDR1 SNHLY, CDR2 FYNNEI. CDR3 protein: CASSRRGGPYEQYF. The DNA for the CDR3 is TGTGCCAGCAGTCGGCGGGGGGGCCCCTACGAGCAGTACTTC.

This clone was seen only once. V usage is TRBV4-1 and J usage is TRBJ1-4; D unclear. CDR3 size: 13 residues. In germline, CDR1 is MGHRA, CDR2 YSYEKL. V was clipped by 1 base and J by 7 bases, with 7 bases between them. The CDR3 protein is CASSQGALEKLFF. DNA of the CDR3: TGCGCCAGCAGCCAAGGGGCCCTTGAAAAACTGTTTTTT.